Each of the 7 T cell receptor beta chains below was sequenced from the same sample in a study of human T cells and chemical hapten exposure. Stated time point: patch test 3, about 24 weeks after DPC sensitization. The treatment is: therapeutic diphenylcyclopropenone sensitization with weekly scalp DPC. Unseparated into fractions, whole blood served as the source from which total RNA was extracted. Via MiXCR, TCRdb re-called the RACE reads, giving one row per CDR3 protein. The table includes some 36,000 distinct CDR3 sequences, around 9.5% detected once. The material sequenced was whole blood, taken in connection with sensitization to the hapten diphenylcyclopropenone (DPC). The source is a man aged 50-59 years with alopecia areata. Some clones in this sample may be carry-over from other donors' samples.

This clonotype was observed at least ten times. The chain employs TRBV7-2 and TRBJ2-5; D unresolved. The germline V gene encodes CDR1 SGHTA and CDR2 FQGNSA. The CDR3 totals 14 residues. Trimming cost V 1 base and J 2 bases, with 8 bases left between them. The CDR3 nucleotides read TGTGCCAGCAGCTTAGGAACGGTACAAGAGACCCAGTACTTC. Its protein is CASSLGTVQETQYF.

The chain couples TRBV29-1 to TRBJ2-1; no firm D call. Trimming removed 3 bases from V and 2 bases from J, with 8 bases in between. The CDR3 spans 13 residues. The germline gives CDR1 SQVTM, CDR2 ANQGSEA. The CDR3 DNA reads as TGCAGCGTTGACAGCGTCACCTACAATGAGCAGTTCTTC. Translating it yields CSVDSVTYNEQFF.

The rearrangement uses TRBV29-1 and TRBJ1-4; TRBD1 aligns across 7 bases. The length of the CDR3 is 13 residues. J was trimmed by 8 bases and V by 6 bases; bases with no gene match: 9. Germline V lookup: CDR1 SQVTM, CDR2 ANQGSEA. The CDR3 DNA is TGCAGCGTCGCCGACAGGGCGAGGGAAAAACTGTTTTTT. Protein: CSVADRAREKLFF.

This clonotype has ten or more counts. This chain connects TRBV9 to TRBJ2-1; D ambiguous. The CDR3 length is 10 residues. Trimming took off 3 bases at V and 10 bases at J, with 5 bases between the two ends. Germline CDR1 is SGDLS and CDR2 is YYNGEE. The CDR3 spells CASSGGEQFF. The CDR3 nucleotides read TGTGCCAGCAGCGGGGGAGAGCAGTTCTTC.

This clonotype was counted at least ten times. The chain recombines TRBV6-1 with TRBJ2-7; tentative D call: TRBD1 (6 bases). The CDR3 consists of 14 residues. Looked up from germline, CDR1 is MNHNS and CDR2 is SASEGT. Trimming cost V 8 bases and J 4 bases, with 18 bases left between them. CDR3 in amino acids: CASDERGSNYEQYF. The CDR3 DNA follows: TGTGCCAGCGATGAAAGGGGGAGTAATTACGAGCAGTACTTC.

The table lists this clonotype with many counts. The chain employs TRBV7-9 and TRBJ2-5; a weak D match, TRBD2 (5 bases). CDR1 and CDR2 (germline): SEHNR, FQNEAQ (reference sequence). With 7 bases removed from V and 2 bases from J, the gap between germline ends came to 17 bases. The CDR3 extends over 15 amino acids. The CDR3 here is CASTVLAGKQETQYF. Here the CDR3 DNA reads TGTGCCAGCACCGTGCTTGCCGGGAAGCAAGAGACCCAGTACTTC.

CDR3 sequence (DNA): TGTGCCAGCAGCCCCGTTGACAGAAACACTGAAGCTTTCTTT. This sequence encodes CASSPVDRNTEAFF. V usage is TRBV3-1 and J usage is TRBJ1-1, with D perhaps matching TRBD1 (5 bases). V was pared by 4 bases and J by 2 bases, with 11 bases between. Germline-derived CDR1 and CDR2 are LGHDT and YNNKEL (reference sequence). The CDR3 totals 14 residues.